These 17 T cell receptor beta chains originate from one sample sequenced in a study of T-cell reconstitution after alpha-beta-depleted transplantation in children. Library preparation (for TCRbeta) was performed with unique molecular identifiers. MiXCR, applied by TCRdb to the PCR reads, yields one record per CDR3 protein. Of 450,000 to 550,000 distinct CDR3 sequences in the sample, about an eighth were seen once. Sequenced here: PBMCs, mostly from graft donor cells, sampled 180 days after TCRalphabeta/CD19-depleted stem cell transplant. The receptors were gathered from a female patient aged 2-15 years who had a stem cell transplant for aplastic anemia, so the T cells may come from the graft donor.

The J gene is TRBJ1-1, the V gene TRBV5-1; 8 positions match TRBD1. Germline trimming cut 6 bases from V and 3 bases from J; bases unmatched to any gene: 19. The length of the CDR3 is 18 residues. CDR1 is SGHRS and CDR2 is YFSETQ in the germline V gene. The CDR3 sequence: CASNAPGTGAKGDTEAFF. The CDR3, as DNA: TGCGCCAGCAATGCACCCGGGACAGGAGCCAAGGGGGACACTGAAGCTTTCTTT.

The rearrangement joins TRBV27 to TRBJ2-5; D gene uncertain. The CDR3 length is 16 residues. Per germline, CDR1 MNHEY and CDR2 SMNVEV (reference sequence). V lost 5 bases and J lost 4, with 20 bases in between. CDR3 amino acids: CASSPSRARSRETQYF. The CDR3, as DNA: TGTGCCAGCAGTCCGTCCCGCGCTAGGTCTCGAGAGACCCAGTACTTC.

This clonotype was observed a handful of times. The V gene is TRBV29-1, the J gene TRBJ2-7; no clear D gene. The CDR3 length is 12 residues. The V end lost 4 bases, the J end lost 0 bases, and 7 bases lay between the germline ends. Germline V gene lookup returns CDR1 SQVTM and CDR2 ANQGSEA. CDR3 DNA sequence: TGCAGCGTTGTGGGTAGCTCCTACGAGCAGTACTTC. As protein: CSVVGSSYEQYF.

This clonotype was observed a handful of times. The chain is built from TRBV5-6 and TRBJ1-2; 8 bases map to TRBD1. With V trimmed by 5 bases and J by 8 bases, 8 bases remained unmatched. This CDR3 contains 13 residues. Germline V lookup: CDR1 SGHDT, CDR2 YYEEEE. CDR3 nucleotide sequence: TGTGCCAGCAGTCGTCAGGGGGCAGGCGGCTACACCTTC. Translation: CASSRQGAGGYTF.

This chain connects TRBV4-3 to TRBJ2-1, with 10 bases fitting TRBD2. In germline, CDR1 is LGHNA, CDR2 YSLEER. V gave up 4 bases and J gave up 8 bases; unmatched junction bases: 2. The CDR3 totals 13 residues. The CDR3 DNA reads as TGCGCCAGCAGCCCGGGACTAGCGTATGAGCAGTTCTTC. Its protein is CASSPGLAYEQFF.

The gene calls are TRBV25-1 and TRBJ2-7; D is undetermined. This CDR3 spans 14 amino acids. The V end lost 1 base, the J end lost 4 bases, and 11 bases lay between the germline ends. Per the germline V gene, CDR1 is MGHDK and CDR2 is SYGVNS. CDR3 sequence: CASSELRIFYEQYV. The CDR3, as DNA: TGTGCCAGCAGTGAATTACGTATCTTTTACGAGCAGTACGTC.

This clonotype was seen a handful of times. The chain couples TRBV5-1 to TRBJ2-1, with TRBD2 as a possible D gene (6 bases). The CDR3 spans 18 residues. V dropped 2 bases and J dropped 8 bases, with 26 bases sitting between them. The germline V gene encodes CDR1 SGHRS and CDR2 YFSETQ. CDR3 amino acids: CASSFSVGLARAGYEQFF. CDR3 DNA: TGCGCCAGCAGCTTCTCCGTAGGTCTAGCGCGCGCAGGCTATGAGCAGTTCTTC.

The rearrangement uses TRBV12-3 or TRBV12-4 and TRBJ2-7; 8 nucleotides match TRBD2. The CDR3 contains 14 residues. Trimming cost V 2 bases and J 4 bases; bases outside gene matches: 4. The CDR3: CASSLSGSNYEQYF. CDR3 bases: TGTGCCAGCAGTTTAAGCGGGAGTAATTACGAGCAGTACTTC.

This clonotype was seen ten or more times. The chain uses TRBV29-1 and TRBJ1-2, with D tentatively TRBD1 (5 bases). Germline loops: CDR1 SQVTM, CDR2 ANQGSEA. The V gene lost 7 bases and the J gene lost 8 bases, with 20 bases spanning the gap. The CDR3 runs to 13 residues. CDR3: CSASSRGRWGYTF. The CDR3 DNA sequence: TGCAGCGCCTCCTCCCGGGGCCGTTGGGGCTACACCTTC. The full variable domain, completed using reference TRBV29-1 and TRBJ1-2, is SAVISQKPSRDICQRGTSLTIQCQVDSQVTMMFWYRQQPGQSLTLIATANQGSEATYESGFVIDKFPISRPNLTFSTLTVSNMSPEDSSIYLCSASSRGRWGYTFGSGTRLTVV.

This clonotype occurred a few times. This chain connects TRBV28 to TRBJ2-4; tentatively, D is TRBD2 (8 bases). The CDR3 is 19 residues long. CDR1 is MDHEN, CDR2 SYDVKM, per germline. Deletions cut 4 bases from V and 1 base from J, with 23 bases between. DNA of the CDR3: TGTGCCAGCAGTTACGGGACAGTCGGGACTAGATCTGCCAAAAACATTCAGTACTTC. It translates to CASSYGTVGTRSAKNIQYF.

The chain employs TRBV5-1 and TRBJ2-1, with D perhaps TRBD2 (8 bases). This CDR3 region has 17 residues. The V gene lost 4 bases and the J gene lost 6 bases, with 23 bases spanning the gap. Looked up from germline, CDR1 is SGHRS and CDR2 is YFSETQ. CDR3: CASSRGPGTRGSNEQFF. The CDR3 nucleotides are TGCGCCAGCAGCAGGGGGCCCGGGACTAGAGGCAGCAATGAGCAGTTCTTC.

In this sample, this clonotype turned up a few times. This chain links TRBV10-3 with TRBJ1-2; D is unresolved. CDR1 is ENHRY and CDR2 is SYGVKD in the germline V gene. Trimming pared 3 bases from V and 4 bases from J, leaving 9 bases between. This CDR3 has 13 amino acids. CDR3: CAISEGHRYGYTF. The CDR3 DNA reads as TGTGCCATCAGTGAAGGTCACCGCTATGGCTACACCTTC.

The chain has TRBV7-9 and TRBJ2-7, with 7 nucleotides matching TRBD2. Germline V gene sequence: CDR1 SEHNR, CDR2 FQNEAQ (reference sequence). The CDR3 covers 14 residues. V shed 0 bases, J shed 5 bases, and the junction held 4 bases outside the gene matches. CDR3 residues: CASSLAGGTDEQYF. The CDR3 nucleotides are TGTGCCAGCAGCTTAGCGGGAGGGACCGACGAGCAGTACTTC.

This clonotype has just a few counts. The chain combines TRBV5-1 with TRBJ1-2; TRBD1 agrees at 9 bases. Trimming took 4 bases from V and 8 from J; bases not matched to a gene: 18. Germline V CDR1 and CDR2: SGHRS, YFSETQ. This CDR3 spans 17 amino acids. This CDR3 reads CASSTEGYRGTGRGYTF. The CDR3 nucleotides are TGCGCCAGCAGCACCGAAGGTTACCGGGGGACAGGGCGCGGCTACACCTTC.

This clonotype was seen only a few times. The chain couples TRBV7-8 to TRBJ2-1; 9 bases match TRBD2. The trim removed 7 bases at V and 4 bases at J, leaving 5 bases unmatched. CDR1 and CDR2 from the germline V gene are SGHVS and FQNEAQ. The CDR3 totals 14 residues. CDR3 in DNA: TGTGCCAGCATTGCTAGCGGGAATTACAATGAGCAGTTCTTC. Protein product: CASIASGNYNEQFF.

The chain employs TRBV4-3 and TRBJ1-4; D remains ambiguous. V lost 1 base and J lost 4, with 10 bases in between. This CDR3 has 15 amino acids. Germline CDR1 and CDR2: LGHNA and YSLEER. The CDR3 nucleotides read TGCGCCAGCAGCCAAGGAAGACGGAGTAATGAAAAACTGTTTTTT. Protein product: CASSQGRRSNEKLFF.

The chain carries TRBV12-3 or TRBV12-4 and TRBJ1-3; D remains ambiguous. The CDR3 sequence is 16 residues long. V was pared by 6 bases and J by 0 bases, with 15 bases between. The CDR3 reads CASSLTTGRSGNTIYF. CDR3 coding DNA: TGTGCCAGCAGCCTGACGACGGGTCGCTCTGGAAACACCATATATTTT.